This T cell receptor (beta chain) was recorded in a study of T cells after yellow fever vaccination. The CDR3 contains 15 residues. Between the trimmed V and J ends, which lost 2 bases and 2 bases, there was a span of 10 bases. CDR1 LGHNA and CDR2 YSLEER come from the germline V gene. MiXCR, run by TCRdb on the 5' RACE reads, gives a single entry per CDR3 protein. Of a few hundred thousand distinct CDR3 sequences in the sample, 3% to 4.5% were seen once. Study-wide points: The appearance of a small share of clonotypes in both CD4 and CD8 compartments was observed. Most primary-vaccination clones reappeared after the booster (approximately 95% CD4, about 88% CD8). Contaminants from the bulk population, in the form of abundant clonotypes, could be found in FACS-sorted repertoires.

A remark on this clonotype: The target antigen is unknown.

V usage is TRBV4-3 and J usage is TRBJ2-1; no definite D call. Here the sequenced sample was PBMCs, taken 5 days after the yellow fever booster vaccination. The TCR comes from a man aged 18 to 30 who received the YFV17D yellow fever vaccine. CDR3 DNA sequence: TGCGCCAGCAGCCAATATATCCGAACCTACAATGAGCAGTTCTTC. Amino acid sequence: CASSQYIRTYNEQFF.